Below, 9 T cell receptor beta chains from the same sample are listed, as sequenced in a study of OX40 agonist ivuxolimab in advanced cancers. Libraries came from the immunoSEQ multiplex PCR assay. The immuneACCESS repertoire file appears here via TCRdb, limited to in-frame rearrangements. These files lack a portion of the clones; in checked studies, under half of the deficit traces to unresolved V genes, and the cause of the others is not known. A total of 90,000 or so clones appear in this sample, roughly 90% of them only once. 2.6% of the sample lies in the top ten. The material was CD4+ or CD8+ T cells sorted from blood, obtained in a trial of the OX40 agonist ivuxolimab. Source of these receptors: an adult with an advanced solid tumor such as melanoma, head and neck, liver or kidney cancer.

The rearrangement joins TRBV6-5 to TRBJ2-7; 7 bases agree with TRBD2. CDR1 and CDR2 (germline): MNHEY, SVGAGI. This CDR3 spans 15 amino acids. Losses at the gene ends were 6 bases for V and 3 bases for J; bases not matched to a gene: 11. CDR3 coding DNA: TGTGCCAGCAGGCAAAGGGGCGGGAGAGGCTACGAGCAGTACTTC. This codes for CASRQRGGRGYEQYF.

In this sample, this clone turned up once. The chain joins TRBV30 to TRBJ2-7; TRBD1 aligns across 7 bases. This CDR3 is 13 amino acids long. The germline V gene has CDR1 GTSNPN and CDR2 SVGIG (reference sequence). The CDR3 spells CASWKGASYEQYF. Written as DNA, the CDR3 is TGTGCTTCTTGGAAGGGGGCGTCCTACGAGCAGTACTTC.

J is TRBJ1-2 and V is TRBV30, with a weak D call TRBD1 (6 bases). Trimming pared 0 bases from V and 4 bases from J, leaving 9 bases between. CDR3 length: 13 amino acids. Looked up from germline, CDR1 is GTSNPN and CDR2 is SVGIG (reference sequence). In nucleotides, the CDR3 is TGTGCCTGGAGTGTCGGACAGAGCTATGGCTACACCTTC. Translation gives CAWSVGQSYGYTF.

The rearrangement links TRBV7-2 to TRBJ1-1; 7 bases are a match to TRBD1. This CDR3 has 13 amino acids. V lost 5 bases and J lost 6; bases outside the gene matches: 6. The germline CDR1 and CDR2 sequences are SGHTA and FQGNSA. The CDR3 here is CASSRQGMPEAFF. The CDR3 bases are TGTGCCAGCAGCCGACAGGGAATGCCTGAAGCTTTCTTT. Full variable domain (missing parts from reference TRBV7-2 and TRBJ1-1): GAGVSQSPSNKVTEKGKDVELRCDPISGHTALYWYRQSLGQGLEFLIYFQGNSAPDKSGLPSDRFSAERTGGSVSTLTIQRTQQEDSAVYLCASSRQGMPEAFFGQGTRLTVV.

The chain couples TRBV28 to TRBJ1-1; D is undetermined. The CDR3 is 16 residues long. Per the germline V gene, CDR1 is MDHEN and CDR2 is SYDVKM. V was cut by 1 base and J by 3 bases, with 15 bases left in between. The chain's CDR3 is CASSLFIGPGDTEAFF. As DNA, the CDR3 is TGTGCCAGCAGTTTATTTATAGGTCCTGGGGACACTGAAGCTTTCTTT.

The gene calls are TRBV6-1 and TRBJ2-7, with 7 nucleotides matching TRBD2. There are 14 residues in the CDR3. V lost 7 bases, J lost 3 bases, and 9 bases stayed unmatched. Germline V gene data show CDR1 as MNHNS and CDR2 as SASEGT. The chain's CDR3 is CASTSGEGIYEQYF. The CDR3 DNA reads TGTGCCAGCACCAGCGGGGAGGGCATCTACGAGCAGTACTTC.

The CDR3 spells CASSTTGGPRTSKQYF. CDR3 sequence (DNA): TGTGCCAGCTCCACCACGGGAGGGCCACGTACGAGTAAGCAGTACTTC. The chain links TRBV27 to TRBJ2-7, with 8 bases aligning to TRBD2. CDR1 is MNHEY and CDR2 is SMNVEV in the germline V gene (reference sequence). Trimming took 8 bases from V and 8 from J; bases not matched to a gene: 20. The CDR3 has 16 residues.

The V gene is TRBV11-2, the J gene TRBJ1-1, with 7 bases aligning to TRBD1. The germline CDR1 and CDR2 sequences are SGHAT and FQNNGV. The J segment lost 4 bases and the V segment lost 4 bases, leaving 6 bases of the junction unmatched. The CDR3 is 14 amino acids. CDR3 sequence: CASSSYTGVTEAFF. CDR3 sequence (DNA): TGTGCCAGCAGCTCCTACACAGGGGTCACTGAAGCTTTCTTT.

The V call is TRBV11-2, the J call TRBJ2-1; perhaps TRBD1 as D (5 bases). Trimming left V 2 bases short and J 5 bases short, with 10 bases between. From germline, CDR1 is SGHAT and CDR2 FQNNGV. The length of the CDR3 is 14 residues. The CDR3 here is CASSLHQGNNEQFF. Written as DNA, the CDR3 is TGTGCCAGCAGCTTACATCAGGGAAACAATGAGCAGTTCTTC.